This TCR beta chain was recorded in a study of T cells in localized non-small cell lung cancer. Study-wide points: Measurement of T cell clonality placed uninvolved adjacent lung highest, above the level in tumor. Appearance in adjacent lung was seen for a median roughly 56 of the top 100 tumor clones.

Notes on this clone: What it binds is not known.

V was cut by 0 bases and J by 13 bases, with 12 bases left in between. CDR1 and CDR2 (germline): MNHNS, SASEGT. The CDR3 is 12 amino acids. Profiling relied on immunoSEQ multiplex PCR, and the TCRdb table lists in-frame clones only, not all of them. Among approximately 31,000 clones listed, about 81% were seen once. The rearrangement joins TRBV6-1 to TRBJ1-2; the D is unclear. Source: peripheral blood, taken before any cancer treatment. This clonotype originated in a male donor at least 60 years old with stage II squamous cell lung carcinoma. The chain's CDR3 is CASSEAYAQGTF. The CDR3 nucleotides are TGTGCCAGCAGTGAAGCGTACGCGCAAGGCACCTTC.